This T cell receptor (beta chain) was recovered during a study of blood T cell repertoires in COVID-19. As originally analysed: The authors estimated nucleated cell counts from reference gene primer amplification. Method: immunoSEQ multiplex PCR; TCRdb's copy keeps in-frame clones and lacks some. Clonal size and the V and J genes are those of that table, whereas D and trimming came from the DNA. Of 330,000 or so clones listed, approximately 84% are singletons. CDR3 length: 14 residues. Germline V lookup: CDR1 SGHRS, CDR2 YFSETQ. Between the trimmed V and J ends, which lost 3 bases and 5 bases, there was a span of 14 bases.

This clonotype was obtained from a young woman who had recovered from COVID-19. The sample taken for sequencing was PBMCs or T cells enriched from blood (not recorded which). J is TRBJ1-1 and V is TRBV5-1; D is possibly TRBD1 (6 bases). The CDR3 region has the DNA TGCGCCAGCAGCTCTCAAGGGGGGGCGACTGAAGCTTTCTTT. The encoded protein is CASSSQGGATEAFF. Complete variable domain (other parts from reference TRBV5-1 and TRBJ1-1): KAGVTQTPRYLIKTRGQQVTLSCSPISGHRSVSWYQQTPGQGLQFLFEYFSETQRNKGNFPGRFSGRQFSNSRSEMNVSTLELGDSALYLCASSSQGGATEAFFGQGTRLTVV.